One T cell receptor beta chain is described in this entry. Per germline, CDR1 SGHDN and CDR2 FVKESK. The CDR3 consists of 13 residues. V lost 2 bases, J lost 3 bases, and 4 bases lay in between. These data originate in a study of blood T cell repertoires in COVID-19. This table comes from immunoSEQ multiplex PCR, and its TCRdb copy is limited to in-frame clones, with some not included. The sample consists of more than 60,000 clones, more than 80% of them appearing once. V gene TRBV14 combines with J gene TRBJ2-2, with D unclear. This sequence was found in a man aged 50-59 years with COVID-19, enrolled during active disease. Sequencing input: peripheral blood. The CDR3 reads CASSQQYTGELFF. Here the CDR3 DNA reads TGTGCCAGCAGCCAACAATACACCGGGGAGCTGTTTTTT. Full variable domain (remainder filled in from reference TRBV14 and TRBJ2-2): EAGVTQFPSHSVIEKGQTVTLRCDPISGHDNLYWYRRVMGKEIKFLLHFVKESKQDESGMPNNRFLAERTGGTYSTLKVQPAELEDSGVYFCASSQQYTGELFFGEGSRLTVL.